Below are 17 T cell receptor beta chains sequenced from a single sample in a study of blood T cell repertoires in COVID-19 (dated by TCRdb to between 2020 and 2021). The library was generated by the immunoSEQ multiplex PCR assay. TCRdb stores this immuneACCESS table with in-frame sequences only. Part of the clones is absent; in the studies checked, under half of the shortfall reflects unresolved V genes, and no reason is known for the rest. The sample table lists 55,000 to 90,000 clones, 85% to 90% of them with a count of one. The ten top clones hold 3.9% of the sample. Sequenced: peripheral blood. Receptors originate from a man between 65 and 85 years old with active COVID-19.

The rearrangement joins TRBV5-1 to TRBJ2-3; 7 bases map to TRBD2. Germline CDR1 and CDR2: SGHRS and YFSETQ. CDR3 length: 14 amino acids. J gave up 5 bases and V 4 bases, and 7 bases lay outside the gene matches. CDR3 sequence: CASSPQTSQDTQYF. CDR3 DNA: TGCGCCAGCAGCCCACAGACTAGCCAAGATACGCAGTATTTT. The complete variable domain, with remaining parts taken from reference TRBV5-1 and TRBJ2-3, reads KAGVTQTPRYLIKTRGQQVTLSCSPISGHRSVSWYQQTPGQGLQFLFEYFSETQRNKGNFPGRFSGRQFSNSRSEMNVSTLELGDSALYLCASSPQTSQDTQYFGPGTRLTVL.

This chain joins TRBV30 and TRBJ2-3; D remains unclear. This CDR3 contains 10 residues. Germline V CDR1 and CDR2: GTSNPN, SVGIG (reference sequence). The V end lost 6 bases, the J end lost 1 base, and 2 bases lay between the germline ends. In DNA, the CDR3 is TGTGCCTGCTGCACAGATACGCAGTATTTT. Amino acid sequence: CACCTDTQYF.

The chain uses TRBV19 and TRBJ1-4; 7 bases match TRBD1. Germline V gene sequence: CDR1 LNHDA, CDR2 SQIVND (reference sequence). With V trimmed by 6 bases and J by 3 bases, 10 bases remained unmatched. CDR3 length: 16 amino acids. The CDR3 loop is CASRKTGEVANEKLFF. The CDR3 region has the DNA TGTGCCAGTAGGAAAACAGGGGAAGTGGCTAATGAAAAACTGTTTTTT.

The chain is built from TRBV30 and TRBJ1-1; 9 bases are a match to TRBD1. CDR1 and CDR2 (germline): GTSNPN, SVGIG (reference sequence). Germline trimming cut 7 bases from V and 4 bases from J; bases unmatched to any gene: 7. CDR3 length: 13 residues. CDR3 protein: CASATGGATEAFF. The CDR3 nucleotides read TGTGCCTCCGCGACAGGGGGGGCCACTGAAGCTTTCTTT.

The chain is built from TRBV6-5 and TRBJ1-5; D unclear. This CDR3 has 13 amino acids. Deletions cut 8 bases from V and 0 bases from J, with 8 bases between. Germline V gene lookup returns CDR1 MNHEY and CDR2 SVGAGI. In DNA form, the CDR3 reads TGTGCCAGCGGTTCTGTTAGCAATCAGCCCCAGCATTTT. Protein product: CASGSVSNQPQHF.

This clone was found once. The V and J genes are TRBV21-1 and TRBJ2-7; the DNA was not used to check the table's D call, TRBD1. TRBV21-1 is reported as a pseudogene. This CDR3 is 14 amino acids long. The CDR3 coding sequence is TGTGCCAGCAGCAAAGGACAGGGGATGCACGAGCAGTACTTC. It yields the protein CASSKGQGMHEQYF.

This sequence joins TRBV10-3 and TRBJ2-2, with 15 bases matching TRBD2. This CDR3 contains 19 residues. V dropped 3 bases and J dropped 7; count of bases not matched to a gene: 12. CDR1 ENHRY and CDR2 SYGVKD come from the germline V gene. The CDR3 DNA follows: TGTGCCATCAGTGACCCTAGGACTAGCGGGAGGGCCGGCAGCGGGGAGCTGTTTTTT. This translates into CAISDPRTSGRAGSGELFF.

The chain combines TRBV6-5 with TRBJ2-7; 7 bases agree with TRBD1. V shed 5 bases, J shed 4 bases, and the junction held 8 bases outside the gene matches. CDR1 is MNHEY and CDR2 is SVGAGI in the germline V gene. This CDR3 is 14 amino acids long. The CDR3 loop is CASSPPGQSYEQYF. The CDR3 DNA is TGTGCCAGCAGTCCCCCGGGACAGTCATACGAGCAGTACTTC.

This clone has just one count. The chain is built from TRBV5-1 and TRBJ2-1; D may be TRBD2 (6 bases). V dropped 7 bases and J dropped 4 bases, with 15 bases sitting between them. Germline CDR1 and CDR2: SGHRS and YFSETQ. This CDR3 comprises 14 residues. CDR3: CASGGAGPYNEQFF. CDR3 coding DNA: TGCGCCAGCGGTGGGGCGGGGCCTTACAATGAGCAGTTCTTC.

The chain employs TRBV3-1 (or the pseudogene TRBV3-2) and TRBJ1-1, with 8 bases identical to TRBD1. Germline V gives CDR1 LGHDT, CDR2 YNNKEL (reference sequence). V shed 0 bases and J 0 bases; nucleotides not matched to a gene: 9. The CDR3 has 18 amino acids. The CDR3 nucleotides read TGTGCCAGCAGCCAAGAGGTTGGGCAGGGGGCGATGAACACTGAAGCTTTCTTT. Protein sequence: CASSQEVGQGAMNTEAFF.

V gene TRBV7-2 combines with J gene TRBJ2-2; 14 nucleotides match TRBD2. The CDR3 runs 17 residues. Trimming cost V 5 bases and J 11 bases; bases outside gene matches: 13. The germline gives CDR1 SGHTA, CDR2 FQGNSA. CDR3 DNA: TGTGCCAGCAGCCCCCCCCGGACTAGCGGGAGGCCGCGCGAGCTGTTTTTT. It translates to CASSPPRTSGRPRELFF. Using reference TRBV7-2 and TRBJ2-2 for the parts outside the CDR3, the full variable domain is GAGVSQSPSNKVTEKGKDVELRCDPISGHTALYWYRQSLGQGLEFLIYFQGNSAPDKSGLPSDRFSAERTGGSVSTLTIQRTQQEDSAVYLCASSPPRTSGRPRELFFGEGSRLTVL.

The CDR3 DNA reads as TGTGCCAGCAGCCCCCCCCGGGAAGATACGCAGTATTTT. Amino acid sequence: CASSPPREDTQYF. The rearrangement links TRBV7-2 to TRBJ2-3; tentative D call: TRBD2 (5 bases). The CDR3 consists of 13 residues. Germline assignment: CDR1 SGHTA and CDR2 FQGNSA. Trimming took off 5 bases at V and 5 bases at J, with 11 bases between the two ends.

The chain recombines TRBV2 with TRBJ2-3; tentative D call: TRBD2 (5 bases). The CDR3 is 15 amino acids. Germline V gene data show CDR1 as SNHLY and CDR2 as FYNNEI. Trimming cost V 8 bases and J 2 bases, with 17 bases left between them. The chain's CDR3 is CASSALGPPTDTQYF. CDR3 in DNA: TGTGCCAGCTCGGCACTAGGGCCCCCCACAGATACGCAGTATTTT.

The chain carries TRBV28 and TRBJ2-5; 9 bases align to TRBD1. CDR3 length: 15 residues. Per the germline V gene, CDR1 is MDHEN and CDR2 is SYDVKM. V was pared by 5 bases and J by 2 bases, with 6 bases of the junction left unmatched. For the CDR3, the DNA is TGTGCCAGCAGTATAACCGGGACAGGGCAAGAGACCCAGTACTTC. It yields the protein CASSITGTGQETQYF.

The chain joins TRBV9 to TRBJ2-1, with 7 bases that match TRBD1. The CDR3 length is 15 residues. The germline CDR1 and CDR2 sequences are SGDLS and YYNGEE. V trimming: 1 base; J trimming: 6 bases; junction bases outside the gene matches: 7. DNA for the CDR3: TGTGCCAGCAGCGTACAGGGGGTGGCCCCCAATGAGCAGTTCTTC. As protein: CASSVQGVAPNEQFF.

The CDR3 region is CASSLAQISYEQYF. CDR3 DNA: TGTGCCAGCAGCTTGGCCCAGATCTCCTACGAGCAGTACTTC. The V gene is TRBV5-6, the J gene TRBJ2-7; no clear D. V was clipped by 0 bases and J by 0 bases, with 7 bases between them. The CDR3 totals 14 residues. Germline V CDR1 and CDR2: SGHDT, YYEEEE.

The rearrangement uses TRBV18 and TRBJ1-3; 9 bases align to TRBD1. This CDR3 has 16 amino acids. The J segment lost 8 bases and the V segment lost 4 bases, leaving 12 bases of the junction unmatched. CDR1 is KGHSH, CDR2 LQKENI, per germline. The CDR3 loop is CASSQPRDRVTDTIYF. Written as DNA, the CDR3 is TGTGCCAGCTCACAACCCCGGGACAGGGTGACGGACACCATATATTTT.